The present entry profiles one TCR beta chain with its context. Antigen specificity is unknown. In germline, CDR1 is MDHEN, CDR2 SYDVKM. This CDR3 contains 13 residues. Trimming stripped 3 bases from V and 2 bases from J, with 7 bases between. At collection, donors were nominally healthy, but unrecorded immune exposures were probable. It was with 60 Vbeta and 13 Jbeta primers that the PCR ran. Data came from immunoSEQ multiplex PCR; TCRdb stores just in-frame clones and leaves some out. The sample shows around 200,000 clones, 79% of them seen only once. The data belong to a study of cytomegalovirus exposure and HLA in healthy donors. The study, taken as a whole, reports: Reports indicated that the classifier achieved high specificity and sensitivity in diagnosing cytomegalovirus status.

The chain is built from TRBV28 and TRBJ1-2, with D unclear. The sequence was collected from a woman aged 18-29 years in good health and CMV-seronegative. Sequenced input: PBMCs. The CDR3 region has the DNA TGTGCCAGCAGTTTGTCCAGGAACTATGGCTACACCTTC. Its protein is CASSLSRNYGYTF.